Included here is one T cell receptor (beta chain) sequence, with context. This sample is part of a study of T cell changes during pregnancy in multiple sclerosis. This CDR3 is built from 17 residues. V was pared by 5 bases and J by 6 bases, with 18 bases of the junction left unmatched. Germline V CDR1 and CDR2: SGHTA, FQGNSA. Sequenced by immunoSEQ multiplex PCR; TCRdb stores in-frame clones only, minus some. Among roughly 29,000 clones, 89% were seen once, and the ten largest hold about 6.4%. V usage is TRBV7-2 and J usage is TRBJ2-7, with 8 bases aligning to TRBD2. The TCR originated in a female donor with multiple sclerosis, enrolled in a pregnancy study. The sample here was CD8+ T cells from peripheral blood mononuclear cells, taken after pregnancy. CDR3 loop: CASSVLPGGSGEGEQYF. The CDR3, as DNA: TGTGCCAGCAGCGTACTCCCTGGGGGTAGCGGGGAAGGCGAGCAGTACTTC.